Listed here are 28 T cell receptor beta chains from one sample, sequenced in a study of OX40 agonist ivuxolimab in advanced cancers. The method was immunoSEQ multiplex PCR; TCRdb's version includes in-frame clones alone and lacks a portion of them. The sample holds approximately 86,000 clones, approximately 91% seen once. The source was CD4+ or CD8+ T cells sorted from blood, collected in a trial of the OX40 agonist ivuxolimab. All receptors derive from an adult with an advanced solid tumor such as melanoma, head and neck, liver or kidney cancer.

This clone came up once. The chain joins TRBV15 to TRBJ1-2; D is unresolved. The germline CDR1 and CDR2 sequences are LNHNV and YYDKDF (reference sequence). This CDR3 is built from 15 residues. Deletions cut 0 bases from V and 8 bases from J, with 16 bases between. CDR3 protein: CATSRDPNALWGYTF. Here the CDR3 DNA reads TGTGCCACCAGCAGAGATCCAAACGCCCTCTGGGGCTACACCTTC.

The rearrangement joins TRBV5-1 to TRBJ2-1, with D unclear. Germline V gene data show CDR1 as SGHRS and CDR2 as YFSETQ. The CDR3 spans 14 residues. V lost 4 bases to trimming and J lost 9 bases, with 17 bases between them. The CDR3 loop is CASSTHAQHGEQFF. DNA of the CDR3: TGCGCCAGCAGCACACACGCCCAACACGGTGAGCAGTTCTTC. The variable domain in full, completed from reference TRBV5-1 and TRBJ2-1, reads KAGVTQTPRYLIKTRGQQVTLSCSPISGHRSVSWYQQTPGQGLQFLFEYFSETQRNKGNFPGRFSGRQFSNSRSEMNVSTLELGDSALYLCASSTHAQHGEQFFGPGTRLTVL.

The genes are TRBV19 and TRBJ2-5; a possible D gene is TRBD1 (5 bases). The CDR3 runs 14 residues. V lost 3 bases, J lost 5 bases, and 13 bases lay in between. The V gene's germline CDR1 is LNHDA and CDR2 SQIVND (reference sequence). For the CDR3, the DNA is TGTGCCAGTAGTATCCAGCAGGGTAGTGAGACCCAGTACTTC. Amino acid sequence: CASSIQQGSETQYF.

V is TRBV4-2 and J is TRBJ2-1; 7 nucleotides line up with TRBD1. V trimming: 0 bases; J trimming: 5 bases; junction bases outside the gene matches: 7. The CDR3 has 16 amino acids. Per germline, CDR1 LGHNA and CDR2 YNFKEQ. CDR3 sequence (DNA): TGTGCCAGCAGCCAAGATTTGGGACAGTTTAACAATGAGCAGTTCTTC. Encoded protein: CASSQDLGQFNNEQFF.

The chain joins TRBV18 to TRBJ2-2; a weak D match, TRBD2 (6 bases). Deletions cut 9 bases from V and 0 bases from J, with 14 bases between. The CDR3 totals 15 residues. Germline values: CDR1 KGHSH, CDR2 LQKENI. CDR3 protein: CASRERTPNTGELFF. The CDR3 bases are TGTGCCAGTCGGGAGAGGACACCGAACACCGGGGAGCTGTTTTTT.

The rearrangement joins TRBV11-3 to TRBJ2-7; D might be TRBD2 (6 bases). V was trimmed by 5 bases and J by 4 bases, leaving 15 bases between them. This CDR3 spans 14 amino acids. Germline CDR1 SGHNT, CDR2 YENEEA. CDR3 protein: CASSPAGRAYEQYF. The DNA of the CDR3 is TGTGCCAGCAGCCCAGCGGGCAGGGCTTACGAGCAGTACTTC.

The chain employs TRBV25-1 and TRBJ1-2, with 9 bases lining up with TRBD1. The CDR3 contains 14 residues. The germline CDR1 and CDR2 sequences are MGHDK and SYGVNS. V was clipped by 5 bases and J by 8 bases; unmatched bases: 9. CDR3 amino acids: CASSRGQGISGYTF. For the CDR3, the DNA is TGTGCCAGCAGTAGAGGACAGGGGATATCCGGCTACACCTTC.

The rearrangement uses TRBV19 and TRBJ1-1; 12 positions match TRBD1. The V segment lost 5 bases and the J segment 6 bases; nucleotides outside the gene matches: 4. The CDR3 spans 14 residues. Germline V CDR1 and CDR2: LNHDA, SQIVND (reference sequence). In DNA form, the CDR3 reads TGTGCCAGTAGTTCAGGGACAGGGGGCTCTGAAGCTTTCTTT. Protein sequence: CASSSGTGGSEAFF.

The rearrangement links TRBV5-6 to TRBJ2-2; D perhaps matches TRBD2 (5 bases). In germline, CDR1 is SGHDT, CDR2 YYEEEE. V was trimmed by 4 bases and J by 3 bases, leaving 22 bases between them. The CDR3 contains 18 residues. CDR3 sequence reads: CASSHKYMRGFDTGELFF. CDR3 sequence (DNA): TGTGCCAGCAGCCATAAATACATGAGAGGGTTTGACACCGGGGAGCTGTTTTTT.

This clone appeared a single time. The same CDR3 is also encoded by other DNA sequences in this sample. CDR3 residues: CASSLGGSYGYTF. In nucleotides, the CDR3 is TGTGCCAGCAGCTTAGGGGGGTCCTATGGCTACACCTTC. The genes are TRBV11-2 and TRBJ1-2; tentative D call: TRBD1 (5 bases). The CDR3 totals 13 residues. V lost 1 base and J 4 bases, leaving 7 bases between the germline ends. The germline CDR1 and CDR2 sequences are SGHAT and FQNNGV. Supplemented by reference TRBV11-2 and TRBJ1-2, the full variable domain reads EAGVAQSPRYKIIEKRQSVAFWCNPISGHATLYWYQQILGQGPKLLIQFQNNGVVDDSQLPKDRFSAERLKGVDSTLKIQPAKLEDSAVYLCASSLGGSYGYTFGSGTRLTVV.

The chain employs TRBV30 and TRBJ1-2; D gene ambiguous. The CDR3 spans 13 residues. V lost 0 bases and J 1 base, leaving 6 bases between the germline ends. Germline CDR1 and CDR2: GTSNPN and SVGIG (reference sequence). CDR3: CAWSVYSNYGYTF. The CDR3 DNA is TGTGCCTGGAGTGTTTACAGTAACTATGGCTACACCTTC.

The chain links TRBV4-1 to TRBJ2-7; tentatively, D is TRBD1 or TRBD2 (6 bases each). Germline lookup yields CDR1 MGHRA and CDR2 YSYEKL. The V and J ends lost 4 bases and 6 bases respectively, with 19 bases between them. The CDR3 is 15 amino acids. The CDR3 DNA is TGCGCCAGCAGCCCCGGACAGACTAGGTTGAGCGAGCAGTACTTC. It codes for CASSPGQTRLSEQYF.

The V call is TRBV6-5, the J call TRBJ1-1; D is perhaps TRBD1 (5 bases). Germline values: CDR1 MNHEY, CDR2 SVGAGI. V lost 6 bases to trimming and J lost 0 bases, with 11 bases between them. The length of the CDR3 is 14 residues. The DNA for the CDR3 is TGTGCCAGCAGCCGACAGAACATGAACACTGAAGCTTTCTTT. Its protein is CASSRQNMNTEAFF.

The chain is built from TRBV4-2 and TRBJ2-5, with D possibly being TRBD1 (5 bases). From germline, CDR1 is LGHNA and CDR2 YNFKEQ. Trimming took 1 base from V and 4 from J, leaving 10 bases between them. This CDR3 has 14 residues. The CDR3, as DNA: TGTGCCAGCAGCCAAGTATGGCAGGGAGAGACCCAGTACTTC. This codes for CASSQVWQGETQYF.

The chain carries TRBV19 and TRBJ2-1, with a weak D call TRBD1 (5 bases). The germline CDR1 and CDR2 sequences are LNHDA and SQIVND (reference sequence). V lost 2 bases and J lost 2, with 13 bases in between. This CDR3 is 16 amino acids long. The CDR3, as DNA: TGTGCCAGTAGTATACGTGCAGGGATGACCTACAATGAGCAGTTCTTC. It codes for CASSIRAGMTYNEQFF.

The chain couples TRBV7-3 to TRBJ2-3; D is unresolved. This CDR3 contains 14 residues. Trimming removed 0 bases from V and 0 bases from J, with 4 bases in between. Germline V gene data show CDR1 as SGHTA and CDR2 as FQGTGA. The CDR3 protein is CASSLTGSTDTQYF. The CDR3 nucleotides read TGTGCCAGCAGCTTAACGGGCAGCACAGATACGCAGTATTTT.

The rearrangement joins TRBV5-8 to TRBJ2-7, with 7 bases fitting TRBD1. The junction had 12 bases not matched to a gene; V was cut back by 4 bases and J by 2 bases. Germline V gives CDR1 SGHTS, CDR2 YDEGEE. The CDR3 runs 16 residues. This CDR3 reads CASSNGPGQSPYEQYF. CDR3 DNA: TGTGCCAGCAGCAACGGCCCGGGACAGAGCCCCTACGAGCAGTACTTC.

The chain joins TRBV7-7 to TRBJ2-5, with 11 bases aligning to TRBD2. The CDR3 spans 15 residues. In germline, CDR1 is SSHAT, CDR2 FNYEAQ (reference sequence). With 5 bases clipped from V and 3 bases from J, the junction kept 5 bases outside the gene matches. The CDR3 DNA is TGTGCCAGCAGCAGAGGGACTAGCGGAAAAGAGACCCAGTACTTC. Protein: CASSRGTSGKETQYF. Based on the CDR3 plus reference TRBV7-7 and TRBJ2-5, the full variable domain is GAGVSQSPRYKVTKRGQDVTLRCDPISSHATLYWYQQALGQGPEFLTYFNYEAQPDKSGLPSDRFSAERPEGSISTLTIQRTEQRDSAMYRCASSRGTSGKETQYFGPGTRLLVL.

This clone was found a few times. The V gene is TRBV27, the J gene TRBJ1-4; D gene ambiguous. The CDR3 consists of 16 residues. Germline CDR1 and CDR2: MNHEY and SMNVEV (reference sequence). V lost 0 bases, J lost 0 bases, and 8 bases lay in between. DNA of the CDR3: TGTGCCAGCAGTTTATCCCACCCCACAACTAATGAAAAACTGTTTTTT. This translates into CASSLSHPTTNEKLFF.

The V and J genes are TRBV28 and TRBJ1-2, with D maybe TRBD1 (6 bases). The CDR3 consists of 15 residues. Per germline, CDR1 MDHEN and CDR2 SYDVKM. Trimming removed 3 bases at V and 7 bases at J, with 18 bases between. CDR3 region: CASSLARGDPGGYTF. DNA for the CDR3: TGTGCCAGCAGTTTGGCAAGGGGGGACCCCGGTGGCTACACCTTC.

The chain couples TRBV27 to TRBJ2-1, with 7 bases matching TRBD2. CDR3 length equals 13 residues. Looked up from germline, CDR1 is MNHEY and CDR2 is SMNVEV (reference sequence). J lost 8 bases, V lost 6 bases, and 7 bases had no gene match. CDR3 bases: TGTGCCAGCAGACCCGTGGGGGGGTATGAGCAGTTCTTC. Translating gives CASRPVGGYEQFF.

The chain carries TRBV5-4 and TRBJ2-2, with 13 bases lining up with TRBD2. Looked up from germline, CDR1 is SGHNT and CDR2 is YYREEE (reference sequence). J lost 5 bases, V lost 4 bases, and 5 bases had no gene match. This CDR3 is 16 amino acids long. Written as DNA, the CDR3 is TGTGCCAGCAGCGGGACTAGCGGGGCGGGGACCGGGGAGCTGTTTTTT. This encodes CASSGTSGAGTGELFF.

The chain carries TRBV6-6 and TRBJ2-4; TRBD1 agrees at 7 bases. This CDR3 is 13 amino acids long. Germline V gives CDR1 MNHNY, CDR2 SVGAGI (reference sequence). Trimming cost V 2 bases and J 6 bases; bases outside gene matches: 1. In nucleotides, the CDR3 is TGTGCCAGCAGTTACGGGGACAGAAACATTCAGTACTTC. It encodes CASSYGDRNIQYF.

V usage is TRBV18 and J usage is TRBJ2-1, with a possible D match to TRBD1 (5 bases). The CDR3 loop spans 15 amino acids. The germline gives CDR1 KGHSH, CDR2 LQKENI. V was clipped by 6 bases and J by 12 bases, with 24 bases between them. CDR3 sequence (DNA): TGTGCCAGCTCCCAGGGTGAGAGTCGGAGATTCTGGCAGTTCTTC. Translating gives CASSQGESRRFWQFF. Combining the CDR3 with reference TRBV18 and TRBJ2-1 gives the whole variable domain NAGVMQNPRHLVRRRGQEARLRCSPMKGHSHVYWYRQLPEEGLKFMVYLQKENIIDESGMPKERFSAEFPKEGPSILRIQQVVRGDSAAYFCASSQGESRRFWQFFGPGTRLTVL.

The gene calls are TRBV10-2 and TRBJ1-2, with 9 bases that match TRBD1. Trimming cost V 3 bases and J 8 bases; bases outside gene matches: 10. The CDR3 is 15 residues long. Germline-derived CDR1 and CDR2 are WSHSY and SAAADI. The CDR3 DNA sequence: TGCGCCAGCAGTGACCCCACCGGGACAGGGCACGGCTACACCTTC. Encoded protein: CASSDPTGTGHGYTF.

The chain combines TRBV4-3 with TRBJ1-3; D not resolved. The CDR3 runs to 17 residues. With 0 bases removed from V and 2 bases from J, the gap between germline ends came to 14 bases. Germline values: CDR1 LGHNA, CDR2 YSLEER. The CDR3 loop reads CASSQDTGKWTGNTIYF. For the CDR3, the DNA is TGCGCCAGCAGCCAAGATACTGGGAAATGGACTGGAAACACCATATATTTT.

A single count supports this clone. The chain couples TRBV18 to TRBJ2-5; D may be TRBD1 (6 bases). Trimming left V 1 base short and J 7 bases short, with 13 bases between. CDR3 length: 14 amino acids. The V gene's germline CDR1 is KGHSH and CDR2 LQKENI. CDR3 loop: CASSPLRGRGTQYF. The CDR3 nucleotides read TGTGCCAGCTCACCACTGAGAGGCAGGGGGACCCAGTACTTC.

V usage is TRBV5-4 and J usage is TRBJ2-7; D is perhaps TRBD2 (7 bases). Between the trimmed V and J ends, which lost 5 bases and 2 bases, there was a span of 11 bases. This CDR3 region has 13 residues. Germline lookup yields CDR1 SGHNT and CDR2 YYREEE (reference sequence). CDR3 in amino acids: CASSLRGPYEQYF. CDR3 nucleotide sequence: TGTGCCAGCAGTTTGCGGGGGCCCTACGAGCAGTACTTC.